This T cell receptor beta chain emerged from a study of blood T cells in healthy people across ages. This clonotype was seen ten or more times. Its specificity is not known. Trimming stripped 6 bases from V and 0 bases from J, with 14 bases between. CDR1 and CDR2 (germline): DFQATT, SNEGSKA (reference sequence). The CDR3 has 14 amino acids. Overall study results and limits: Getting older went along with TCR beta diversity per million T cells dropping roughly linearly.

With a J-beta primer mix and a sample-barcoded 5' primer, a second PCR ran about 6 to 11 cycles. TCRdb processed the 5' RACE reads anew with MiXCR; each CDR3 protein has one entry. The sample has some 1.7 million distinct CDR3 sequences, roughly 27% seen once. This TCR came from a woman between 25 and 40 years old in good health. V usage is TRBV20-1 and J usage is TRBJ2-5, with a possible D match to TRBD2 (6 bases). Sequenced input: blood. CDR3 sequence: CSAEGGAYQETQYF. CDR3 in DNA: TGCAGTGCCGAGGGCGGGGCGTACCAAGAGACCCAGTACTTC.